One and the same sample provided the 13 T cell receptor beta chains below, sequenced in a study of blood T cells in healthy people across ages. Sample-barcoded 5' priming and a J-beta primer mix drove a second PCR of 7 to 11 cycles. Using its own MiXCR run on the 5' RACE reads, TCRdb lists one record per CDR3 protein. The sample has about 540,000 distinct CDR3 sequences; 24% are singletons. These sequences were also reported in another study, on T cells of mothers and their children.

The sample was blood. Receptor source: a boy younger than 18 in good health.

In this sample, this clonotype turned up a few times. This chain links TRBV6-6 with TRBJ1-2; D is unclear. Trimming stripped 0 bases from V and 2 bases from J, with 4 bases between. The CDR3 is 13 residues long. CDR1 and CDR2 from the germline V gene are MNHNY and SVGAGI (reference sequence). This chain's CDR3 is CASSYSGNYGYTF. The CDR3 bases are TGTGCCAGCAGTTACTCTGGGAACTATGGCTACACCTTC.

As regards this clonotype: With a much larger clone just one base away, this may be a read error. The chain joins TRBV28 to TRBJ1-6, with 9 bases lining up with TRBD1. This CDR3 comprises 14 residues. Trimming cost V 5 bases and J 14 bases; bases outside gene matches: 10. Germline CDR1 reads MDHEN; CDR2 reads SYDVKM. The CDR3 coding sequence is TGTGCCAGCAGTGCCCCGGGACAGGGTGGTACCCTCCACTTT. Translating gives CASSAPGQGGTLHF.

This clonotype has a handful of counts. The rearrangement links TRBV29-1 to TRBJ2-7, with D possibly matching TRBD1 (6 bases). Germline V gene data show CDR1 as SQVTM and CDR2 as ANQGSEA. This CDR3 contains 13 residues. V dropped 6 bases and J dropped 2 bases, with 14 bases sitting between them. Here the CDR3 DNA reads TGCAGCGTGGTTAAGGGGGAGACCTACGAGCAGTACTTC. Encoded protein: CSVVKGETYEQYF.

This clonotype was counted only a few times. The chain uses TRBV3-1 and TRBJ1-1, with TRBD1 matching over 7 bases. This CDR3 contains 14 residues. J was trimmed by 6 bases and V by 0 bases; bases with no gene match: 4. The germline CDR1 and CDR2 sequences are LGHDT and YNNKEL (reference sequence). CDR3 protein: CASSQDTTGSEAFF. The DNA of the CDR3 is TGTGCCAGCAGCCAAGACACGACAGGGTCTGAAGCTTTCTTT. Full variable domain (rest looked up from reference TRBV3-1 and TRBJ1-1): DTAVSQTPKYLVTQMGNDKSIKCEQNLGHDTMYWYKQDSKKFLKIMFSYNNKELIINETVPNRFSPKSPDKAHLNLHINSLELGDSAVYFCASSQDTTGSEAFFGQGTRLTVV.

This clonotype was detected only a few times. V gene TRBV5-1 combines with J gene TRBJ2-5; 13 nucleotides agree with TRBD2. The CDR3 is 17 amino acids. V trimming: 4 bases; J trimming: 4 bases; junction bases outside the gene matches: 10. CDR1 and CDR2 (germline): SGHRS, YFSETQ. CDR3 sequence: CASSPRTSGRMGETQYF. The DNA for the CDR3 is TGCGCCAGCAGCCCACGGACTAGCGGGAGAATGGGAGAGACCCAGTACTTC.

This clonotype was counted between two and nine times. This sequence joins TRBV29-1 and TRBJ2-1, with 9 positions matching TRBD1. Germline assignment: CDR1 SQVTM and CDR2 ANQGSEA. With 6 bases clipped from V and 5 bases from J, the junction kept 5 bases outside the gene matches. The CDR3 runs to 13 residues. The CDR3 reads CSVAGTGNNEQFF. CDR3 bases: TGCAGCGTCGCCGGGACAGGGAACAATGAGCAGTTCTTC.

This chain joins TRBV3-1 and TRBJ2-7; 7 bases align to TRBD1. This CDR3 is 15 amino acids long. The J segment lost 3 bases and the V segment lost 6 bases, leaving 11 bases of the junction unmatched. Germline CDR1 is LGHDT and CDR2 is YNNKEL (reference sequence). DNA of the CDR3: TGTGCCAGCAGTCCTAACAGGGGAGTAAGCTACGAGCAGTACTTC. It translates to CASSPNRGVSYEQYF.

V is TRBV7-9 and J is TRBJ2-1, with 9 positions matching TRBD2. CDR3 length: 17 amino acids. The V and J ends lost 5 bases and 0 bases, in that order; junction bases with no gene match: 8. CDR1 is SEHNR and CDR2 is FQNEAQ in the germline V gene (reference sequence). The CDR3 DNA reads as TGTGCCAGCAGCGCGTTGACTAGCGGTCGCTCCTACAATGAGCAGTTCTTC. It translates to CASSALTSGRSYNEQFF.

This clonotype was found a few times. The rearrangement links TRBV28 to TRBJ2-5, with D possibly matching TRBD2 (5 bases). Germline CDR1 reads MDHEN; CDR2 reads SYDVKM. The ends were cut back, 5 bases at V and 9 bases at J, with 16 bases in the middle. There are 13 residues in the CDR3. For the CDR3, the DNA is TGTGCCAGCAGTCAGGACCGGGATAGGGCCCAGTACTTC. Amino acids: CASSQDRDRAQYF.

The rearrangement links TRBV14 to TRBJ1-4, with TRBD1 matching over 11 bases. The germline V gene encodes CDR1 SGHDN and CDR2 FVKESK. The CDR3 loop spans 20 amino acids. Trimming at V came to 0 bases and at J to 7 bases, leaving 16 bases not matched to a gene. CDR3 region: CASSQDQLGQGVVESEKLFF. Here the CDR3 DNA reads TGTGCCAGCAGCCAAGATCAACTGGGACAGGGGGTAGTTGAGAGTGAAAAACTGTTTTTT.

The rearrangement joins TRBV28 to TRBJ1-1, with 10 bases lining up with TRBD1. This CDR3 has 17 amino acids. Germline-derived CDR1 and CDR2 are MDHEN and SYDVKM. With V trimmed by 5 bases and J by 3 bases, 12 bases remained unmatched. Here the CDR3 reads CASSQRQGAVGDTEAFF. The DNA for the CDR3 is TGTGCCAGCAGTCAGCGACAGGGGGCGGTTGGGGACACTGAAGCTTTCTTT.

The V call is TRBV4-2, the J call TRBJ2-6; 7 nucleotides agree with TRBD1. Germline CDR1 is LGHNA and CDR2 is YNFKEQ. Trimming removed 0 bases from V and 8 bases from J; junction bases left unmatched: 10. This CDR3 spans 17 amino acids. The CDR3, as DNA: TGTGCCAGCAGCCAAGAAGAGGGGGCTTGGAGGACCAACGTCCTGACTTTC. As protein: CASSQEEGAWRTNVLTF.

This clonotype was observed a few times. This chain links TRBV15 with TRBJ2-2; D remains ambiguous. V was trimmed by 1 base and J by 3 bases, leaving 9 bases between them. Germline V CDR1 and CDR2: LNHNV, YYDKDF (reference sequence). The CDR3 extends over 15 amino acids. DNA for the CDR3: TGTGCCACCAGCAGAGTTAGAGGAGACACCGGGGAGCTGTTTTTT. It encodes CATSRVRGDTGELFF.